Sequencing of this T cell receptor (beta chain) was carried out in a study of T cell responses to AZD1222 COVID-19 vaccine (dated by TCRdb to the early 2020s). Notes on the research overall: Because spike-specific TCR depth and breadth did not differ between the two schedules, AZD1222 recipients who got a second dose at roughly 4 weeks were pooled with those who got a second dose at roughly 12 weeks. TCR sequencing was performed for more than 230 trial participants, of whom approximately 200 were given two doses of AZD1222 and 26 were given two doses of MenACWY control vaccine. Trial participants were enrolled into age subgroups of 18-55, 56-69 and 70-plus years, which contained roughly 150, 30 and 60 TCR-sequenced participants, respectively.

Overall study outcomes, separate from this receptor: Spike-specific TCR breadth and depth rose significantly after two AZD1222 doses compared with day 0 and with MenACWY recipients. Only six AZD1222 recipients were SARS-CoV-2 seropositive at baseline, limiting conclusions about previously exposed vaccinees. CD4 TCRs associated with the vaccine covered the entire spike protein, and the dominant responses were in regions 160-218 and 743-854. No day 14 peak-response samples were available, so repertoires were characterized only after the peak T cell response. Nearly half of unique spike-specific TCRs reportedly recognized epitopes outside regions mutated in the B.1.351 and B.1.1.7 variants. In the small 56-69-year group, the increase in depth fell short of significance, most likely because of low power. Participants were mostly white British, with more females than males. The authors suggested clonal diversity may have been underestimated.

The CDR3 regions of human TCRbeta chains were analyzed by immunosequencing. The paper's processing steps were these. TCRs in the repertoires were compared against a reference library of SARS-CoV-2-specific TCRs that had been generated with the MIRA antigen-specificity platform. Breadth meant the fraction of unique TCRs that were SARS-CoV-2-associated, whereas depth meant the fraction of total T cells that were SARS-CoV-2-associated. Using the MIRA data, each spike-specific TCR was mapped to the spike region that the TCR reacts to and placed in a CD4 or CD8 class. Log10-transformed breadth and depth values were compared by one-way ANOVA with Sidak's multiple comparisons tests. Entries here come from immuneACCESS through TCRdb and include only in-frame sequences with V and J called. Some clones fail to appear in such tables; in the studies checked, an unresolved V gene covers under half of the shortfall, and the cause of the remainder is unknown. The D gene and trimming were derived from the DNA, and the V and J assignments and clone size from that table. The sample data list over 100,000 clones, and 70% to 90% of these were observed just once. Roughly 2.3% of the sample is taken by the ten largest.

Concerning this clone: It has no known antigen specificity. Per-base quality was not reported, and no clone a single base away is much larger than it.

The time point label of this sample denotes: baseline before first vaccination. Samples from vaccinated people were obtained from the UK trials COV001 and COV002, which included a single-blind randomized controlled phase 2/3 trial of AZD1222 (ChAdOx1 nCoV-19) in healthy adults. Trial participant PBMC samples were collected at day 0 and day 28 after the second dose for TCRbeta chain sequencing. V is shortened by 4 bases, J by 2 bases, and the region joining them spans 24 bases. The CDR3, cysteine through phenylalanine, is 18 amino acids long. Just CDR3 DNA is preserved here, 54 bases in frame from base 1. Via the germline V gene, CDR1 is MDHEN and CDR2 SYDVKM.

The clonotype comes from an adult in good health. The starting material was peripheral blood, obtained on day 0 of AZD1222 vaccination. The chain joins TRBV28 to TRBJ2-7; the D gene is perhaps TRBD1 or TRBD2, each of them matching over 6 bases. The CDR3 protein sequence reads: CASSYMGGLATHPYEQYF. The sequenced DNA: TGTGCCAGCAGTTATATGGGGGGCCTAGCGACCCACCCCTACGAGCAGTACTTC. This CDR3, with the reference TRBV28 and TRBJ2-7 proteins standing in past its ends, gives the full variable domain DVKVTQSSRYLVKRTGEKVFLECVQDMDHENMFWYRQDPGLGLRLIYFSYDVKMKEKGDIPEGYSVSREKKERFSLILESASTNQTSMYLCASSYMGGLATHPYEQYFGPGTRLTVT.